This is a list of T cell receptor beta chains from one sample in a study of neoadjuvant anti-PD-1 for oral cavity cancer. Assay used: immunoSEQ multiplex PCR; TCRdb lists only in-frame clones, some missing. The data contain 20,000 to 25,000 clones, 25% to 30% of them seen just once; the ten biggest clones take up about a sixth. The sample consisted of tumor tissue, taken after nivolumab (anti-PD-1) treatment. The receptors shown here come from a person aged 35 to 85 with oral cavity squamous cell carcinoma. Both conserved end residues are part of each CDR3. A D gene is named only where the DNA matches it firmly. Size is stated for part of the rows, as once, few or many counts, or as a class when the clone is expanded.

V: TRBV7-8
J: TRBJ2-6
D: -
size: -
CDR3: CASSPNSGANVLTF
DNA: TGTGCCAGCAGCCCAAACTCTGGGGCCAACGTCCTGACTTTC

V: TRBV5-1
J: TRBJ2-1
D: -
size: -
CDR3: CASSLVGDTGNEQFF
DNA: TGCGCCAGCAGCTTGGTGGGGGACACAGGGAATGAGCAGTTCTTC

V: TRBV29-1
J: TRBJ1-4
D: -
size: few
CDR3: CSVMSRQGEKLFF
DNA: TGCAGCGTAATGTCTCGCCAGGGTGAAAAACTGTTTTTT

V: TRBV29-1
J: TRBJ1-4
D: TRBD1
size: -
CDR3: CSVRLYGQGLGEKLFF
DNA: TGCAGCGTTCGCTTATACGGACAGGGTTTAGGTGAAAAACTGTTTTTT

V: TRBV5-1
J: TRBJ1-2
D: TRBD1
size: -
CDR3: CASSGGQGADGYTF
DNA: TGCGCCAGCAGCGGGGGACAGGGGGCGGATGGCTACACCTTC

V: TRBV6-5
J: TRBJ1-2
D: -
size: -
CDR3: CASSSNMDGLYGYTF
DNA: TGTGCCAGCAGTTCTAACATGGACGGTCTCTATGGCTACACCTTC

V: TRBV5-1
J: TRBJ2-7
D: -
size: few
CDR3: CASSLVASAYEQYF
DNA: TGCGCCAGCAGCTTGGTGGCTAGCGCCTACGAGCAGTACTTC

V: TRBV5-1
J: TRBJ2-1
D: TRBD2
size: -
CDR3: CASKKREGPYNEQFF
DNA: TGCGCCAGCAAAAAGCGGGAGGGCCCTTACAATGAGCAGTTCTTC

V: TRBV7-9
J: TRBJ1-1
D: -
size: many
CDR3: CASSHQTAEAFF
DNA: TGTGCCAGCAGCCATCAGACAGCTGAAGCTTTCTTT

V: TRBV18
J: TRBJ1-3
D: TRBD1
size: -
CDR3: CASSVRQGADGNTIYF
DNA: TGTGCCAGCTCGGTCAGACAGGGGGCAGATGGAAACACCATATATTTT

V: TRBV28
J: TRBJ1-5
D: TRBD1
size: few
CDR3: CASSFDLRTGGIPSNQPQHF
DNA: TGTGCCAGCAGTTTCGACCTGAGAACAGGGGGGATTCCGAGCAATCAGCCCCAGCATTTT

V: TRBV5-1
J: TRBJ2-5
D: -
size: few
CDR3: CASSLQETQYF
DNA: TGCGCCAGCAGCTTACAAGAGACCCAGTACTTC

V: TRBV6-5
J: TRBJ1-2
D: TRBD1
size: -
CDR3: CASSRTGVGYGYTF
DNA: TGTGCCAGCAGTCGGACAGGGGTAGGGTATGGCTACACCTTC

V: TRBV4-2
J: TRBJ2-7
D: -
size: many
CDR3: CASSQDRGEGREEQYF
DNA: TGTGCCAGCAGCCAAGATAGGGGGGAGGGACGCGAGGAGCAGTACTTC

V: TRBV30
J: TRBJ1-5
D: -
size: -
CDR3: CAWNLMGGRQPQHF
DNA: TGTGCCTGGAACCTAATGGGGGGGCGGCAGCCCCAGCATTTT

V: TRBV30
J: TRBJ2-5
D: TRBD1
size: -
CDR3: CAWSVAGGEETQYF
DNA: TGTGCCTGGAGCGTCGCAGGGGGCGAGGAGACCCAGTACTTC

V: TRBV2
J: TRBJ1-1
D: -
size: -
CDR3: CASSDTFTEAFF
DNA: TGTGCCAGCAGTGACACCTTCACTGAAGCTTTCTTT

V: TRBV27
J: TRBJ1-2
D: -
size: medium-sized
CDR3: CASMGSSYGYTF
DNA: TGTGCCAGCATGGGGTCATCTTATGGCTACACCTTC

V: TRBV7-6
J: TRBJ2-3
D: -
size: -
CDR3: CASSLAGELDTQYF
DNA: TGTGCCAGCAGCCTCGCCGGGGAGTTGGATACGCAGTATTTT

V: TRBV30
J: TRBJ1-1
D: -
size: medium-sized
CDR3: CACDYSPPAFF
DNA: TGTGCCTGCGACTACTCCCCCCCCGCTTTCTTT

V: TRBV28
J: TRBJ1-2
D: TRBD1
size: -
CDR3: CASTVPGQESNYGYTF
DNA: TGTGCCAGCACCGTCCCGGGACAGGAGTCTAACTATGGCTACACCTTC

V: TRBV11-3
J: TRBJ1-1
D: -
size: few
CDR3: CASSLGGGEGAFF
DNA: TGTGCCAGCAGCTTAGGTGGAGGGGAAGGAGCTTTCTTT

V: TRBV7-9
J: TRBJ1-2
D: -
size: many
CDR3: CASSSWGGNYGYTF
DNA: TGTGCCAGCAGCTCCTGGGGGGGAAACTATGGCTACACCTTC

V: TRBV27
J: TRBJ2-7
D: TRBD1
size: -
CDR3: CASIDRGGYEQYF
DNA: TGTGCCAGCATTGACAGGGGAGGCTACGAGCAGTACTTC

V: TRBV4-1
J: TRBJ2-3
D: TRBD2
size: -
CDR3: CASSQEGTRVTDTQYF
DNA: TGCGCCAGCAGCCAAGAGGGGACTAGAGTCACAGATACGCAGTATTTT

V: TRBV29-1
J: TRBJ2-7
D: TRBD1
size: -
CDR3: CSVYKQGKRYEQYF
DNA: TGCAGCGTCTACAAACAGGGGAAACGCTACGAGCAGTACTTC

V: TRBV6-4
J: TRBJ2-1
D: TRBD1
size: few
CDR3: CASSEGQGAPGEQFF
DNA: TGTGCCAGCAGTGAGGGACAGGGGGCGCCGGGTGAGCAGTTCTTC

V: TRBV15
J: TRBJ1-2
D: -
size: few
CDR3: CATSRVSLEGYTF
DNA: TGTGCCACCAGCAGAGTTAGTCTGGAGGGCTACACCTTC

V: TRBV27
J: TRBJ1-5
D: -
size: medium-sized
CDR3: CASSKGGGQPQHF
DNA: TGTGCCAGCAGCAAAGGAGGCGGACAGCCCCAGCATTTT

V: TRBV13
J: TRBJ1-2
D: -
size: -
CDR3: CASSLGRKGHTKRNYGYTF
DNA: TGTGCCAGCAGCTTAGGCCGAAAAGGCCATACAAAGAGGAACTATGGCTACACCTTC

V: TRBV7-2
J: TRBJ2-3
D: -
size: -
CDR3: CASSPYTDTQYF
DNA: TGTGCCAGCAGCCCTTACACAGATACGCAGTATTTT

V: TRBV20-1
J: TRBJ1-2
D: -
size: many
CDR3: CSLPGYTF
DNA: TGCAGTCTCCCTGGCTACACCTTC

V: TRBV5-1
J: TRBJ1-2
D: -
size: few
CDR3: CASSPTGHDNNYGYTF
DNA: TGCGCCAGCAGCCCGACCGGTCACGACAATAACTATGGCTACACCTTC

V: TRBV6-1
J: TRBJ1-5
D: -
size: -
CDR3: CASSEVGHQPQHF
DNA: TGTGCCAGCAGTGAAGTAGGACATCAGCCCCAGCATTTT

V: TRBV5-6
J: TRBJ2-7
D: -
size: -
CDR3: CASSGTGYEQYF
DNA: TGTGCCAGCAGCGGAACAGGCTACGAGCAGTACTTC

V: TRBV6-1
J: TRBJ2-5
D: -
size: few
CDR3: CASSEASYGVETQYF
DNA: TGTGCCAGCAGTGAAGCGAGCTACGGAGTAGAGACCCAGTACTTC

V: TRBV6-9
J: TRBJ1-4
D: -
size: few
CDR3: CASLATGEKLFF
DNA: TGTGCCAGCCTCGCGACAGGTGAAAAACTGTTTTTT

V: TRBV19
J: TRBJ1-1
D: -
size: few
CDR3: CASTLRGPNTEAFF
DNA: TGTGCCAGTACCCTACGGGGGCCGAACACTGAAGCTTTCTTT

V: TRBV18
J: TRBJ2-7
D: -
size: -
CDR3: CASSDVAGQIEQYF
DNA: TGTGCCAGCTCTGACGTGGCGGGACAGATTGAGCAGTACTTC

V: TRBV7-2
J: TRBJ2-5
D: TRBD2
size: -
CDR3: CASSLGAGVKTQYF
DNA: TGTGCCAGCAGCTTAGGTGCGGGGGTTAAGACCCAGTACTTC

V: TRBV5-1
J: TRBJ2-2
D: TRBD2
size: few
CDR3: CASSWTSTEDTGELFF
DNA: TGCGCCAGCAGCTGGACTAGCACGGAGGACACCGGGGAGCTGTTTTTT

V: TRBV9
J: TRBJ2-1
D: -
size: few
CDR3: CASSVDTYGNEQFF
DNA: TGTGCCAGCAGCGTAGATACCTACGGCAATGAGCAGTTCTTC

V: TRBV7-2
J: TRBJ2-1
D: -
size: -
CDR3: CASSLEGENSYNEQFF
DNA: TGTGCCAGCAGCTTAGAGGGGGAAAACTCCTACAATGAGCAGTTCTTC

V: TRBV4-2
J: TRBJ2-5
D: TRBD1
size: few
CDR3: CASSQTGTGGSETQYF
DNA: TGTGCCAGCAGCCAAACCGGGACAGGGGGCTCAGAGACCCAGTACTTC

V: TRBV19
J: TRBJ2-1
D: TRBD1
size: -
CDR3: CASSSEQGLRYNEQFF
DNA: TGTGCCAGTAGCTCAGAACAGGGGCTACGGTACAATGAGCAGTTCTTC

V: TRBV18
J: TRBJ1-4
D: -
size: once
CDR3: CASSPGGPGEKLFF
DNA: TGTGCCAGCTCACCGGGCGGGCCTGGGGAAAAACTGTTTTTT

V: TRBV7-8
J: TRBJ1-1
D: -
size: many
CDR3: CASSLFWDTEAFF
DNA: TGTGCCAGCAGCTTATTCTGGGACACTGAAGCTTTCTTT